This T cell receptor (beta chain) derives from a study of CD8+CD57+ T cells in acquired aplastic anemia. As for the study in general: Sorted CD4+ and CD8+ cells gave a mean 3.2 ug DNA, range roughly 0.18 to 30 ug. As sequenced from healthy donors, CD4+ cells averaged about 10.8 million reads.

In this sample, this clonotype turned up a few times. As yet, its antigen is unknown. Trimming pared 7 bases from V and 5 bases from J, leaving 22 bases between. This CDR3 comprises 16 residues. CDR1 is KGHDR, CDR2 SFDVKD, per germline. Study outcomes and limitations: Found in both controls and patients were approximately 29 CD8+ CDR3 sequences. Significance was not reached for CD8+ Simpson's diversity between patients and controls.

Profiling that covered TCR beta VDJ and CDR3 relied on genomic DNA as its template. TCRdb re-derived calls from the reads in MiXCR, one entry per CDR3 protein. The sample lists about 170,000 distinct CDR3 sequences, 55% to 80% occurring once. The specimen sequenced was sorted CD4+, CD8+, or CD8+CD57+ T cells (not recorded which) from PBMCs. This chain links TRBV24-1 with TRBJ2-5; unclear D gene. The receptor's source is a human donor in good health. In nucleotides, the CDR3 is TGTGCCACCAGCCCCGGCTTGGGTGTCCTCCAGGAGACCCAGTACTTC. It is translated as CATSPGLGVLQETQYF.